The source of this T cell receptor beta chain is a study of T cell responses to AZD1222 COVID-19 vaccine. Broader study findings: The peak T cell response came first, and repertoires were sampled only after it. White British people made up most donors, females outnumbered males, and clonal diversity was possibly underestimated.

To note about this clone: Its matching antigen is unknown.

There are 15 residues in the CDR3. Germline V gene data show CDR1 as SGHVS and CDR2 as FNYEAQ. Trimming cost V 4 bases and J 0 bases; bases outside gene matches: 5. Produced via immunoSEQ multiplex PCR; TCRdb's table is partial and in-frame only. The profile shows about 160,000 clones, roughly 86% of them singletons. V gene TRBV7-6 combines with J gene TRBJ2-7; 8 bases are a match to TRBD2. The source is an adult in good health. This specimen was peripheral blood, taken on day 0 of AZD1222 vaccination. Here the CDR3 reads CASSSIAGNSYEQYF. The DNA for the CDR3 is TGTGCCAGCAGCTCAATAGCGGGAAACTCCTACGAGCAGTACTTC.